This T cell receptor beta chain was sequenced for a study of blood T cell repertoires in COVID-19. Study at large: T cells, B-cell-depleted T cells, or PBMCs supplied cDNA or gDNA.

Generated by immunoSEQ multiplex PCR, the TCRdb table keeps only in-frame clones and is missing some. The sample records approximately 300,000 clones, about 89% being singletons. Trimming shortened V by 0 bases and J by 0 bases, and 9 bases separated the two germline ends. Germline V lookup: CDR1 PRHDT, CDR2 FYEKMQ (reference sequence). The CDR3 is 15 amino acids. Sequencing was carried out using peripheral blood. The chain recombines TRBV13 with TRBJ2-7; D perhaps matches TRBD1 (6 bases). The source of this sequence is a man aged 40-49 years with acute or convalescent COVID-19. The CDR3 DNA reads TGTGCCAGCAGCTTAGGAGGGGGTTTCTCCTACGAGCAGTACTTC. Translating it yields CASSLGGGFSYEQYF. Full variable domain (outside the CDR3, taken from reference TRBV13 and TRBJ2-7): AAGVIQSPRHLIKEKRETATLKCYPIPRHDTVYWYQQGPGQDPQFLISFYEKMQSDKGSIPDRFSAQQFSDYHSELNMSSLELGDSALYFCASSLGGGFSYEQYFGPGTRLTVT.